These 23 T cell receptor beta chains were sequenced from one sample in a study of OX40 agonist ivuxolimab in advanced cancers. Measured with immunoSEQ multiplex PCR; TCRdb has only the in-frame clones, and not every one. This table has under 30,000 clones, around 90% appearing once. The specimen was CD4+ or CD8+ T cells sorted from blood, collected in a trial of the OX40 agonist ivuxolimab. These receptors were obtained from an adult with an advanced solid tumor such as melanoma, head and neck, liver or kidney cancer.

This chain connects TRBV7-9 to TRBJ2-7; 8 bases are shared with TRBD1. The length of the CDR3 is 15 residues. The germline gives CDR1 SEHNR, CDR2 FQNEAQ (reference sequence). V shed 2 bases, J shed 5 bases, and the junction held 8 bases outside the gene matches. CDR3 region: CASSLSSTGVDEQYF. The CDR3 coding sequence is TGTGCCAGCAGCTTATCTTCGACAGGGGTCGACGAGCAGTACTTC.

CDR3 nucleotides: TGTGCCAGCAGTTACCCCGGCGGGTCAGGGTATGGCTACACCTTC. Translation gives CASSYPGGSGYGYTF. The chain recombines TRBV6-6 with TRBJ1-2; a weak D match, TRBD1 (5 bases). This CDR3 comprises 15 residues. CDR1 MNHNY and CDR2 SVGAGI come from the germline V gene (reference sequence). Trimming shortened V by 2 bases and J by 5 bases, and 15 bases separated the two germline ends.

The chain combines TRBV7-6 with TRBJ2-2, with TRBD2 identical over 9 bases. Trimming removed 6 bases from V and 4 bases from J; junction bases left unmatched: 3. This CDR3 is 14 amino acids long. Germline V lookup: CDR1 SGHVS, CDR2 FNYEAQ. CDR3: CASSIAGATGELFF. The DNA of the CDR3 is TGTGCCAGCAGTATAGCGGGGGCCACCGGGGAGCTGTTTTTT.

V usage is TRBV27 and J usage is TRBJ2-7; D is undetermined. The germline CDR1 and CDR2 sequences are MNHEY and SMNVEV (reference sequence). This CDR3 comprises 15 residues. V dropped 3 bases and J dropped 1 base, with 13 bases sitting between them. Written as DNA, the CDR3 is TGTGCCAGCAGTTTCTTGGCAGCTTCGTCCTACGAGCAGTACTTC. Protein product: CASSFLAASSYEQYF.

This chain connects TRBV7-2 to TRBJ2-5, with D hard to call. The CDR3 loop spans 11 amino acids. V lost 3 bases and J 5 bases, leaving 4 bases between the germline ends. Germline CDR1 reads SGHTA; CDR2 reads FQGNSA. DNA for the CDR3: TGTGCCAGCAGCTTCTGGGAGACCCAGTACTTC. It encodes CASSFWETQYF.

This chain uses TRBV5-4 with TRBJ2-2, with D perhaps matching TRBD1 (5 bases). The CDR3 extends over 16 amino acids. V was cut by 0 bases and J by 6 bases, with 15 bases left in between. Germline V lookup: CDR1 SGHNT, CDR2 YYREEE (reference sequence). The chain's CDR3 is CASSLEGAGIPGELFF. The CDR3 DNA is TGTGCCAGCAGCTTGGAGGGCGCAGGGATCCCCGGGGAGCTGTTTTTT.

The chain joins TRBV5-1 to TRBJ2-2; a possible D gene is TRBD2 (5 bases). V lost 4 bases and J 1 base, leaving 14 bases between the germline ends. Germline V gene lookup returns CDR1 SGHRS and CDR2 YFSETQ. The CDR3 extends over 16 amino acids. CDR3 residues: CASSVYGLMNTGELFF. CDR3 bases: TGCGCCAGCAGCGTATACGGACTCATGAACACCGGGGAGCTGTTTTTT.

The chain recombines TRBV29-1 with TRBJ2-5; no firm D call. The assigned J gene may be wrong: the sequence end matches TRBJ2-7 better. This CDR3 region has 12 residues. Germline CDR1 and CDR2: SQVTM and ANQGSEA. In DNA form, the CDR3 reads TGCAGCGTTGAGCAGGATAGCTACGAGCAGTACTTC. It encodes CSVEQDSYEQYF.

CDR3 sequence (DNA): TGCGCCAGCAGCCCGGGGACAGGGGAGGGAAACACCATATATTTT. Its translation: CASSPGTGEGNTIYF. This chain joins TRBV4-1 and TRBJ1-3; TRBD1 aligns across 10 bases. The trim removed 4 bases at V and 4 bases at J, leaving 4 bases unmatched. This CDR3 is 15 amino acids long. Per germline, CDR1 MGHRA and CDR2 YSYEKL.

The chain recombines TRBV9 with TRBJ2-2; 11 bases line up with TRBD2. Germline trimming cut 0 bases from V and 5 bases from J; bases unmatched to any gene: 6. In germline, CDR1 is SGDLS, CDR2 YYNGEE. This CDR3 region has 17 residues. The CDR3 loop reads CASSVGTSGSVTGELFF. In DNA, the CDR3 is TGTGCCAGCAGCGTAGGAACTAGCGGGAGTGTTACCGGGGAGCTGTTTTTT.

The CDR3 protein is CASSRPGQGISDTQYF. The CDR3 bases are TGTGCCAGCAGTCGCCCGGGACAGGGTATCTCAGATACGCAGTATTTT. This sequence joins TRBV25-1 and TRBJ2-3, with TRBD1 identical over 9 bases. The germline CDR1 and CDR2 sequences are MGHDK and SYGVNS. This CDR3 has 16 amino acids. Germline trimming cut 5 bases from V and 4 bases from J; bases unmatched to any gene: 10.

CDR3 sequence: CASSLTGTGDSYEQYF. The CDR3 bases are TGTGCCAGCAGTTTAACGGGGACAGGGGATAGCTACGAGCAGTACTTC. This sequence joins TRBV27 and TRBJ2-7; 10 bases agree with TRBD1. Germline CDR1 reads MNHEY; CDR2 reads SMNVEV (reference sequence). This CDR3 region has 16 residues. V lost 2 bases, J lost 3 bases, and 7 bases stayed unmatched.

This sequence joins TRBV5-1 and TRBJ1-1, with 7 bases matching TRBD1. J was trimmed by 2 bases and V by 2 bases; bases with no gene match: 3. The germline V gene encodes CDR1 SGHRS and CDR2 YFSETQ. This CDR3 comprises 14 residues. CDR3: CASSFKGGNTEAFF. The CDR3 DNA follows: TGCGCCAGCAGCTTTAAAGGGGGCAACACTGAAGCTTTCTTT.

V usage is TRBV5-1 and J usage is TRBJ2-1; possibly TRBD1 or TRBD2 for D (5 bases each). Germline V gives CDR1 SGHRS, CDR2 YFSETQ. The V end was cut by 4 bases, the J end by 0 bases, with 14 bases between. The CDR3 runs 16 residues. CDR3 sequence reads: CASSLPTGASYNEQFF. For the CDR3, the DNA is TGCGCCAGCAGCCTACCGACCGGGGCCTCCTACAATGAGCAGTTCTTC.

V and J are TRBV6-5 and TRBJ1-1; D gene ambiguous. The CDR3 loop spans 13 amino acids. The ends were cut back, 0 bases at V and 4 bases at J, with 6 bases in the middle. Germline CDR1 reads MNHEY; CDR2 reads SVGAGI. In DNA, the CDR3 is TGTGCCAGCAGTTACTCACTGGGCACTGAAGCTTTCTTT. This gives the protein CASSYSLGTEAFF.

The chain links TRBV27 to TRBJ1-1, with 7 bases matching TRBD1. This CDR3 has 17 amino acids. Trimming took 3 bases from V and 0 from J; bases not matched to a gene: 10. CDR1 is MNHEY and CDR2 is SMNVEV in the germline V gene (reference sequence). CDR3 bases: TGTGCCAGCAGTTTCTCCCAGGGGGGGCAACTGAACACTGAAGCTTTCTTT. Translating gives CASSFSQGGQLNTEAFF.

The rearrangement links TRBV9 to TRBJ1-1; 8 bases match TRBD1. The CDR3 spans 14 residues. Trimming took 4 bases from V and 4 from J; bases not matched to a gene: 6. Germline CDR1 reads SGDLS; CDR2 reads YYNGEE. The CDR3 DNA sequence: TGTGCCAGCAGCCCGACAGGGGCAGCCACTGAAGCTTTCTTT. This translates into CASSPTGAATEAFF.

The CDR3 protein is CASSQDQFEGGKDGYTF. The CDR3 DNA follows: TGCGCCAGCAGCCAAGATCAATTTGAGGGGGGCAAGGATGGCTACACCTTC. This chain connects TRBV4-1 to TRBJ1-2, with D maybe TRBD1 (6 bases). The CDR3 consists of 17 residues. With 0 bases removed from V and 6 bases from J, the gap between germline ends came to 20 bases. Germline V gives CDR1 MGHRA, CDR2 YSYEKL.

The rearrangement links TRBV6-6 to TRBJ1-2; no clear D gene. This CDR3 contains 14 residues. The V end lost 4 bases, the J end lost 4 bases, and 13 bases lay between the germline ends. Looked up from germline, CDR1 is MNHNY and CDR2 is SVGAGI (reference sequence). DNA for the CDR3: TGTGCCAGCAGTTCACTCCTCCAGGCCTATGGCTACACCTTC. Encoded protein: CASSSLLQAYGYTF.

This rearrangement joins TRBV27 to TRBJ2-6; tentatively, D is TRBD1 (5 bases). This CDR3 contains 15 residues. Germline V lookup: CDR1 MNHEY, CDR2 SMNVEV (reference sequence). V was shortened by 0 bases and J by 2 bases, with 5 bases between the two germline ends. The CDR3 coding sequence is TGTGCCAGCAGTTTATCGGGGCCTGGGGCCAACGTCCTGACTTTC. Translating it yields CASSLSGPGANVLTF.

The CDR3 DNA is TGTGCCAGCGGGTTGGAAGTCGGAAACACCATATATTTT. Its protein product is CASGLEVGNTIYF. V usage is TRBV7-9 and J usage is TRBJ1-3; D gene uncertain. Germline CDR1 and CDR2: SEHNR and FQNEAQ (reference sequence). V lost 8 bases to trimming and J lost 4 bases, with 12 bases between them. The CDR3 runs 13 residues. The full variable domain, in which reference TRBV7-9 and TRBJ1-3 provide the parts outside the CDR3, is DTGVSQNPRHKITKRGQNVTFRCDPISEHNRLYWYRQTLGQGPEFLTYFQNEAQLEKSRLLSDRFSAERPKGSFSTLEIQRTEQGDSAMYLCASGLEVGNTIYFGEGSWLTVV.

The chain links TRBV6-5 to TRBJ1-4; perhaps TRBD1 as D (6 bases). The CDR3 is made up of 14 amino acids. Germline V CDR1 and CDR2: MNHEY, SVGAGI. V was pared by 6 bases and J by 7 bases, with 15 bases between. CDR3 region: CASSNGGPGEKLFF. In DNA, the CDR3 is TGTGCCAGCAGCAACGGGGGGCCCGGTGAAAAACTGTTTTTT.

The chain has TRBV4-1 and TRBJ1-5; D is undetermined. Looked up from germline, CDR1 is MGHRA and CDR2 is YSYEKL. CDR3 length equals 13 residues. V was trimmed by 2 bases and J by 11 bases, leaving 13 bases between them. CDR3 region: CASSQSELWAQHF. In DNA, the CDR3 is TGCGCCAGCAGCCAATCCGAGCTTTGGGCCCAGCATTTT.